Following are 16 T cell receptor beta chains from one sample sequenced in a study of blood T cell repertoires in COVID-19. Sequencing used immunoSEQ multiplex PCR; TCRdb keeps in-frame clones, though not all of them. The data show a few hundred thousand clones, approximately 90% seen once. Sequenced input: PBMCs or T cells enriched from blood (not recorded which). The origin of the receptors is a young man who had recovered from COVID-19.

The CDR3, as DNA: TGTGCCACATTACAGGCCTCCCAGAGTGATGAGCAGTTCTTC. This gives the protein CATLQASQSDEQFF. V is TRBV2 and J is TRBJ2-1, with a weak D call TRBD1 (5 bases). Trimming shortened V by 10 bases and J by 8 bases, and 21 bases separated the two germline ends. Germline V gene sequence: CDR1 SNHLY, CDR2 FYNNEI. This CDR3 has 14 residues.

This clone was found a few times. The junction does not match germline at one end; this may be a read error. The gene calls are TRBV7-2 and TRBJ2-7; 8 bases agree with TRBD1. The CDR3 is made up of 11 amino acids. The V gene's germline CDR1 is SGHTA and CDR2 FQGNSA. Here the CDR3 reads CASSLGGQVTF. CDR3 DNA: TGTGCCAGCAGCTTAGGGGGACAGGTTACCTTC.

This clone was observed a single time. V gene TRBV7-2 combines with J gene TRBJ1-5; the D gene is possibly TRBD1 (5 bases). V was cut by 5 bases and J by 6 bases, with 14 bases left in between. This CDR3 has 14 amino acids. Germline V gene sequence: CDR1 SGHTA, CDR2 FQGNSA. The CDR3 reads CASSPKQGGQPQHF. CDR3 sequence (DNA): TGTGCCAGCAGCCCCAAGCAGGGTGGTCAGCCCCAGCATTTT.

This clone came up once. The rearrangement uses TRBV4-2 and TRBJ2-1; the D gene is possibly TRBD2 (6 bases). The germline V gene encodes CDR1 LGHNA and CDR2 YNFKEQ. V lost 0 bases and J 6 bases, leaving 9 bases between the germline ends. The CDR3 runs 14 residues. This chain's CDR3 is CASSQDNSGNEQFF. CDR3 sequence (DNA): TGTGCCAGCAGCCAAGATAATAGCGGCAATGAGCAGTTCTTC.

The CDR3, as DNA: TGTGCCAGCAGCCCGAGTCAGGCATCCCACTATGGCTACACCTTC. Protein sequence: CASSPSQASHYGYTF. This chain links TRBV3-1 (or the pseudogene TRBV3-2) with TRBJ1-2, with D hard to call. Germline values: CDR1 LGHDT, CDR2 YNNKEL (reference sequence). The V gene lost 4 bases and the J gene lost 3 bases, with 15 bases spanning the gap. The length of the CDR3 is 15 residues.

The chain carries TRBV14 and TRBJ1-2, with D maybe TRBD1 (6 bases). Trimming stripped 4 bases from V and 5 bases from J, with 26 bases between. CDR1 SGHDN and CDR2 FVKESK come from the germline V gene. The CDR3 totals 18 residues. CDR3 region: CASSLRGNRVRWVYGYTF. The CDR3 DNA reads as TGTGCCAGCAGCCTAAGGGGAAACAGGGTTCGTTGGGTTTATGGCTACACCTTC.

DNA for the CDR3: TGCGCCAGCAGTGAGGACATACTCTCTGGAAACACCATATATTTT. Residues: CASSEDILSGNTIYF. J is TRBJ1-3 and V is TRBV10-1, with no clear D. Germline CDR1 is WNHNN and CDR2 is SYGVQD (reference sequence). The germline V and J ends were trimmed by 2 bases and 0 bases, with 8 bases remaining between them. This CDR3 is built from 15 residues.

The rearrangement joins TRBV7-6 to TRBJ2-1, with D possibly being TRBD2 (6 bases). The CDR3 runs to 15 residues. CDR1 is SGHVS, CDR2 FNYEAQ, per germline. V was pared by 1 base and J by 8 bases, with 15 bases between. This CDR3 is CASSLGLELAYEQFF. The CDR3 nucleotides are TGTGCCAGCAGCTTAGGTCTAGAACTAGCTTATGAGCAGTTCTTC. The full variable domain, completed using reference TRBV7-6 and TRBJ2-1, is GAGVSQSPRYKVTKRGQDVALRCDPISGHVSLYWYRQALGQGPEFLTYFNYEAQQDKSGLPNDRFSAERPEGSISTLTIQRTEQRDSAMYRCASSLGLELAYEQFFGPGTRLTVL.

The DNA of the CDR3 is TGTGCCAGCAGCTTGGGGTCGTCCGGGATGGGGAATTCACCCCTCCACTTT. This translates into CASSLGSSGMGNSPLHF. The J gene is TRBJ1-6, the V gene TRBV5-4; D is unresolved. The CDR3 covers 17 residues. CDR1 and CDR2 from the germline V gene are SGHNT and YYREEE (reference sequence). Between the trimmed V and J ends, which lost 0 bases and 7 bases, there was a span of 17 bases.

The rearrangement joins TRBV19 to TRBJ1-1, with D perhaps matching TRBD1 (5 bases). Looked up from germline, CDR1 is LNHDA and CDR2 is SQIVND (reference sequence). V lost 1 base and J lost 5, with 11 bases in between. The CDR3 spans 14 residues. The CDR3 DNA follows: TGTGCCAGTAGTATAGTGGGGCACGGGACTGAAGCTTTCTTT. Protein product: CASSIVGHGTEAFF.

This CDR3 reads CASSLAGYNEQFF. The DNA of the CDR3 is TGTGCCAGCAGCTTAGCGGGGTACAATGAGCAGTTCTTC. The rearrangement links TRBV13 to TRBJ2-1; possible D gene TRBD2, 5 bases. The CDR3 covers 13 residues. The V gene's germline CDR1 is PRHDT and CDR2 FYEKMQ (reference sequence). V lost 1 base and J 4 bases, leaving 5 bases between the germline ends.

This clone was counted once. The chain has TRBV19 and TRBJ1-1; D is unresolved. The CDR3 spans 15 residues. V shed 2 bases and J shed 0 bases, with 10 bases lying between them. Germline CDR1 reads LNHDA; CDR2 reads SQIVND (reference sequence). CDR3 sequence reads: CASSIQGLLNTEAFF. DNA of the CDR3: TGTGCCAGTAGTATACAAGGACTCCTGAACACTGAAGCTTTCTTT.

The rearrangement joins TRBV6-4 to TRBJ2-1; no reliable D call. Germline lookup yields CDR1 MRHNA and CDR2 SNTAGT. With 6 bases removed from V and 7 bases from J, the gap between germline ends came to 19 bases. The CDR3 is made up of 15 amino acids. CDR3 sequence (DNA): TGTGCCAGCAGGTACTACCCAGTACCCGTAAATGAGCAGTTCTTC. This translates into CASRYYPVPVNEQFF.

The J gene is TRBJ1-1, the V gene TRBV19, with a weak D call TRBD1 (5 bases). The CDR3 length is 14 residues. CDR1 is LNHDA and CDR2 is SQIVND in the germline V gene (reference sequence). Trimming pared 2 bases from V and 1 base from J, leaving 8 bases between. The CDR3: CASSIQGANTEAFF. The DNA for the CDR3 is TGTGCCAGTAGTATACAGGGCGCGAACACTGAAGCTTTCTTT. The full variable domain, its missing parts supplied by reference TRBV19 and TRBJ1-1, is DGGITQSPKYLFRKEGQNVTLSCEQNLNHDAMYWYRQDPGQGLRLIYYSQIVNDFQKGDIAEGYSVSREKKESFPLTVTSAQKNPTAFYLCASSIQGANTEAFFGQGTRLTVV.

The chain links TRBV6-4 to TRBJ2-1, with 10 bases identical to TRBD2. The CDR3 has 14 amino acids. Looked up from germline, CDR1 is MRHNA and CDR2 is SNTAGT. V gave up 4 bases and J gave up 7 bases; unmatched junction bases: 4. This chain's CDR3 is CASSGLAGANEQFF. The CDR3 DNA sequence: TGTGCCAGCAGTGGGCTAGCGGGAGCAAATGAGCAGTTCTTC.

The chain recombines TRBV9 with TRBJ2-3, with D maybe TRBD2 (6 bases). The V gene lost 2 bases and the J gene lost 5 bases, with 12 bases spanning the gap. CDR1 and CDR2 from the germline V gene are SGDLS and YYNGEE. The length of the CDR3 is 14 residues. Here the CDR3 reads CASSVGTPGDTQYF. CDR3 nucleotide sequence: TGTGCCAGCAGCGTCGGGACTCCCGGAGATACGCAGTATTTT.